The entry that follows covers one TCR beta chain sequence. The record originates from a study of blood T cell repertoires in COVID-19. The V end was cut by 0 bases, the J end by 4 bases, with 10 bases between. This CDR3 has 15 residues. CDR1 is SGHNT, CDR2 YYREEE, per germline (reference sequence). Authors' analysis steps: The assay estimated nucleated cells by amplifying reference gene primers. Profiled with immunoSEQ multiplex PCR; TCRdb holds only in-frame clones, not every one. V, J and clone size are taken as reported in that table, and D and trimming were inferred from the DNA itself. This repertoire shows roughly 250,000 clones, approximately 80% found once; its top ten account for around 4.7%.

The sequence came from a woman aged 70-85 years with acute or convalescent COVID-19. The rearrangement uses TRBV5-4 and TRBJ2-2, with D tentatively TRBD2 (6 bases). Input material: peripheral blood. CDR3 sequence: CASSLVGGITGELFF. The CDR3 region has the DNA TGTGCCAGCAGCTTGGTTGGAGGGATCACCGGGGAGCTGTTTTTT.